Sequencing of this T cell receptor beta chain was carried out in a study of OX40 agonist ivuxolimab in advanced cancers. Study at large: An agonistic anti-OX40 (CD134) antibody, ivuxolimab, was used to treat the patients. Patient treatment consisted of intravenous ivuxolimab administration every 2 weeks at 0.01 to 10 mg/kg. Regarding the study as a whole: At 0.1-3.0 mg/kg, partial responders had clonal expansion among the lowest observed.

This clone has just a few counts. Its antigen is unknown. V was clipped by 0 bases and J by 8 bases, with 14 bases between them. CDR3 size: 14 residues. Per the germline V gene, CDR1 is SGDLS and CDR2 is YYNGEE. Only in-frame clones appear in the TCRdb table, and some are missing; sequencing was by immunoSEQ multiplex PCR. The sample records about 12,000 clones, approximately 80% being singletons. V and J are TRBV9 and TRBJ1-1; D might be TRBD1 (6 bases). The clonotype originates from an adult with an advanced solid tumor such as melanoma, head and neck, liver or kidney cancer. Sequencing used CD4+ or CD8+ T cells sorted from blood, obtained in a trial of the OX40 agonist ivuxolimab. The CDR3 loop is CASSVGHREEEAFF. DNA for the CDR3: TGTGCCAGCAGCGTAGGGCACAGGGAGGAAGAAGCTTTCTTT.